A single sample is the source of the 27 T cell receptor beta chains below, sequenced in a study of response to subunit inactivated influenza vaccine. TCRdb reprocessed the RT-PCR reads with MiXCR, giving one entry per CDR3 protein. The sample has over 650,000 distinct CDR3 sequences, approximately 17% seen once. The sample in question was PBMCs from blood, obtained roughly 5 days after vaccination. These receptors were collected from a man aged 50 to 59 who received an inactivated influenza vaccine.

This clonotype was seen a handful of times. V is TRBV20-1 and J is TRBJ2-7; D possibly corresponds to TRBD2 (5 bases). Trimming left V 0 bases short and J 5 bases short, with 14 bases between. Looked up from germline, CDR1 is DFQATT and CDR2 is SNEGSKA (reference sequence). This CDR3 has 14 residues. The CDR3, as DNA: TGCAGTGCTAGAGATCTGAGGGTTCAGGACGAGCAGTACTTC. The encoded protein is CSARDLRVQDEQYF.

This clonotype came up a few times. The chain recombines TRBV20-1 with TRBJ2-1; D is perhaps TRBD2 (6 bases). V gave up 6 bases and J gave up 5 bases, with 20 bases separating them. CDR1 DFQATT and CDR2 SNEGSKA come from the germline V gene (reference sequence). The CDR3 runs 15 residues. Here the CDR3 reads CSATATGTVDNEQFF. CDR3 DNA: TGCAGTGCCACAGCAACCGGGACTGTAGACAATGAGCAGTTCTTC.

This clonotype occurred a few times. V usage is TRBV12-3 or TRBV12-4 and J usage is TRBJ2-7; tentatively, D is TRBD1 (5 bases). V was clipped by 2 bases and J by 5 bases, with 10 bases between them. This CDR3 has 13 residues. The CDR3 nucleotides read TGTGCCAGCAGTTTAAAAGGGGTCCACGAGCAGTACTTC. This encodes CASSLKGVHEQYF.

The genes are TRBV2 and TRBJ2-5, with 7 bases fitting TRBD2. V lost 8 bases, J lost 2 bases, and 11 bases stayed unmatched. The CDR3 spans 15 residues. Looked up from germline, CDR1 is SNHLY and CDR2 is FYNNEI. The CDR3 DNA reads TGTGCCAGCGCCGGGACTATGCTCGTGCAAGAGACCCAGTACTTC. Its translation is CASAGTMLVQETQYF.

The V gene is TRBV20-1, the J gene TRBJ1-5; 9 positions match TRBD1. CDR1 is DFQATT and CDR2 is SNEGSKA in the germline V gene (reference sequence). J gave up 7 bases and V 4 bases, and 5 bases lay outside the gene matches. The CDR3 extends over 13 amino acids. Here the CDR3 DNA reads TGCAGTGCTACCGGGACAGGGAGGCAGCCCCAGCATTTT. It yields the protein CSATGTGRQPQHF.

This clonotype was seen a handful of times. The V and J genes are TRBV5-6 and TRBJ1-2; D remains ambiguous. The CDR3 is 20 amino acids. The ends were cut back, 0 bases at V and 4 bases at J, with 28 bases in the middle. Germline V gives CDR1 SGHDT, CDR2 YYEEEE. The CDR3 spells CASSLEIGVASGSEFYGYTF. CDR3 in DNA: TGTGCCAGCAGCTTGGAAATCGGTGTCGCTAGCGGGAGCGAGTTCTATGGCTACACCTTC.

The chain combines TRBV30 with TRBJ2-1; D not certain. Per germline, CDR1 GTSNPN and CDR2 SVGIG (reference sequence). The CDR3 covers 14 residues. Trimming took off 0 bases at V and 9 bases at J, with 15 bases between the two ends. CDR3 DNA: TGTGCCTGGAGTGTACGACCCTTCTGGGGTGAGCAGTTCTTC. Amino acids: CAWSVRPFWGEQFF.

This clonotype was recorded once. The chain carries TRBV4-3 and TRBJ2-7; 8 bases agree with TRBD1. The CDR3 spans 16 residues. Unmatched junction bases numbered 7, after V lost 0 bases and J lost 3 bases. From germline, CDR1 is LGHNA and CDR2 YSLEER. CDR3 region: CASSQDNTGGNYEQYF. The DNA for the CDR3 is TGCGCCAGCAGCCAAGATAACACAGGGGGAAACTACGAGCAGTACTTC.

The chain couples TRBV5-1 to TRBJ2-7, with D possibly matching TRBD1 (5 bases). Trimming left V 2 bases short and J 3 bases short, with 15 bases between. The CDR3 totals 15 residues. The germline V gene has CDR1 SGHRS and CDR2 YFSETQ. The CDR3 DNA is TGCGCCAGCAGCTTCTGGCAGGGAAAAAGCTACGAGCAGTACTTC. It is translated as CASSFWQGKSYEQYF.

This clonotype was recorded a few times. The rearrangement links TRBV5-1 to TRBJ2-1, with TRBD2 identical over 9 bases. The CDR3 is 16 amino acids. CDR1 and CDR2 (germline): SGHRS, YFSETQ. V shed 0 bases and J 6 bases; nucleotides not matched to a gene: 7. The CDR3 sequence: CASSLDQGLASNEQFF. CDR3 DNA sequence: TGCGCCAGCAGCTTGGACCAGGGACTAGCATCCAATGAGCAGTTCTTC.

The V and J genes are TRBV6-5 and TRBJ2-7; D uncertain. The CDR3 is 16 amino acids. Per germline, CDR1 MNHEY and CDR2 SVGAGI. Trimming shortened V by 4 bases and J by 0 bases, and 16 bases separated the two germline ends. The CDR3 DNA is TGTGCCAGCAGTTCCCTAATTAGGGCCCCCTCCTACGAGCAGTACTTC. This encodes CASSSLIRAPSYEQYF.

This chain connects TRBV20-1 to TRBJ2-3; D may match TRBD1 or TRBD2 (5 bases each). CDR1 DFQATT and CDR2 SNEGSKA come from the germline V gene (reference sequence). The ends were cut back, 3 bases at V and 11 bases at J, with 18 bases in the middle. The CDR3 spans 13 residues. The DNA of the CDR3 is TGCAGTGCTAGGGAGGCCCTAGGACAAGAGCAGTATTTT. Translated: CSAREALGQEQYF.

This sequence joins TRBV7-8 and TRBJ2-1, with D perhaps matching TRBD1 or TRBD2 (5 bases each). This CDR3 has 15 residues. Trimming took off 1 base at V and 7 bases at J, with 14 bases between the two ends. Per the germline V gene, CDR1 is SGHVS and CDR2 is FQNEAQ. The CDR3 bases are TGTGCCAGCAGCTTAGTCGGTGGGACGACAAATGAGCAGTTCTTC. This codes for CASSLVGGTTNEQFF.

This clonotype occurred a few times. The chain is built from TRBV29-1 and TRBJ2-2; D is uncertain. From germline, CDR1 is SQVTM and CDR2 ANQGSEA. The V gene lost 7 bases and the J gene lost 7 bases, with 10 bases spanning the gap. The CDR3 runs to 11 residues. This CDR3 is CSARHGGELFF. CDR3 in DNA: TGCAGCGCGCGCCACGGCGGGGAGCTGTTTTTT.

This clonotype showed up just a few times. V and J are TRBV7-2 and TRBJ2-7, with a possible D match to TRBD2 (6 bases). The V and J ends lost 1 base and 6 bases respectively, with 19 bases between them. The germline V gene has CDR1 SGHTA and CDR2 FQGNSA. This CDR3 is built from 16 residues. The CDR3 coding sequence is TGTGCCAGCAGCTTAGGAGTTCTGGCGGGACGCCCCGAGCAGTACTTC. Translating it yields CASSLGVLAGRPEQYF.

This clonotype showed up just a few times. This rearrangement joins TRBV7-9 to TRBJ2-3; D uncertain. Germline loops: CDR1 SEHNR, CDR2 FQNEAQ (reference sequence). V lost 5 bases to trimming and J lost 2 bases, with 17 bases between them. CDR3 length: 16 amino acids. The CDR3 bases are TGTGCCAGCAGCCCCCGACCGATACCTACCACAGATACGCAGTATTTT. Its translation is CASSPRPIPTTDTQYF.

The rearrangement joins TRBV10-3 to TRBJ2-1, with 8 nucleotides matching TRBD2. Germline CDR1 ENHRY, CDR2 SYGVKD. The CDR3 runs to 19 residues. Trimming removed 2 bases from V and 4 bases from J; junction bases left unmatched: 16. CDR3 in DNA: TGTGCCATCAGTGAGACGATTTCAATTAAGCGGGGGCGATACAATGAGCAGTTCTTC. This translates into CAISETISIKRGRYNEQFF.

V and J are TRBV20-1 and TRBJ2-7, with 8 bases lining up with TRBD2. The CDR3 runs to 13 residues. CDR1 is DFQATT, CDR2 SNEGSKA, per germline (reference sequence). V was pared by 1 base and J by 6 bases, with 5 bases of the junction left unmatched. The CDR3 is CSARVGLAFEQYF. The CDR3 bases are TGCAGTGCTAGAGTAGGACTAGCCTTCGAGCAGTACTTC.

There are a few counts of this clonotype. The rearrangement joins TRBV25-1 to TRBJ1-6, with TRBD1 as a possible D gene (5 bases). Trimming stripped 3 bases from V and 4 bases from J, with 10 bases between. Looked up from germline, CDR1 is MGHDK and CDR2 is SYGVNS. The CDR3 runs to 15 residues. The CDR3 protein is CASSDKGKYNSPLHF. CDR3 bases: TGTGCCAGCAGTGACAAGGGGAAATATAATTCACCCCTCCACTTT.

This clonotype was detected only a few times. The chain combines TRBV11-2 with TRBJ2-6; TRBD1 agrees at 7 bases. The germline CDR1 and CDR2 sequences are SGHAT and FQNNGV. J lost 0 bases, V lost 1 base, and 3 bases had no gene match. The CDR3 contains 17 residues. CDR3 sequence: CASSLAGTVSGANVLTF. CDR3 nucleotides: TGTGCCAGCAGCTTAGCCGGGACAGTCTCTGGGGCCAACGTCCTGACTTTC. The whole variable domain, remainder taken from reference TRBV11-2 and TRBJ2-6, is EAGVAQSPRYKIIEKRQSVAFWCNPISGHATLYWYQQILGQGPKLLIQFQNNGVVDDSQLPKDRFSAERLKGVDSTLKIQPAKLEDSAVYLCASSLAGTVSGANVLTFGAGSRLTVL.

The chain joins TRBV7-9 to TRBJ1-1; unclear D gene. Per germline, CDR1 SEHNR and CDR2 FQNEAQ (reference sequence). The CDR3 is 12 amino acids. V lost 5 bases and J lost 9, with 13 bases in between. The CDR3 DNA follows: TGTGCCAGCAGCCTCGCAGGAGAACAAGCTTTCTTT. Its translation is CASSLAGEQAFF.

The V and J genes are TRBV14 and TRBJ2-5, with TRBD1 as a possible D gene (6 bases). The V end was cut by 4 bases, the J end by 5 bases, with 20 bases between. The germline V gene has CDR1 SGHDN and CDR2 FVKESK. This CDR3 has 16 amino acids. The CDR3 region has the DNA TGTGCCAGCAGCCCTCTGGGTGGACAGCATCGGGAGACCCAGTACTTC. Its protein product is CASSPLGGQHRETQYF.

The chain couples TRBV12-3 or TRBV12-4 to TRBJ2-7, with D possibly being TRBD1 or TRBD2 (6 bases each). This CDR3 region has 13 residues. V gave up 5 bases and J gave up 3 bases, with 11 bases separating them. The CDR3 DNA reads TGTGCCAGCAGTCCAGGGGAGGTCTACGAGCAGTACTTC. Amino acid sequence: CASSPGEVYEQYF.

The gene calls are TRBV4-3 and TRBJ2-7; 7 bases are shared with TRBD2. CDR3 length: 15 amino acids. V trimming: 4 bases; J trimming: 2 bases; junction bases outside the gene matches: 8. The germline V gene has CDR1 LGHNA and CDR2 YSLEER. The CDR3 DNA follows: TGCGCCAGCAGCCCCCAAGTGGCGGGGGCCTACGAGCAGTACTTC. Amino acids: CASSPQVAGAYEQYF.

As to this clonotype: An end of the junction differs from the germline gene, which may be a read error. CDR3 amino acids: CSVGQSGNQPQRF. CDR3 sequence (DNA): TGCAGCGTTGGACAGTCGGGCAATCAGCCCCAGCGTTTT. V gene TRBV29-1 combines with J gene TRBJ1-5; tentative D call: TRBD1 (5 bases). The CDR3 consists of 13 residues. Per the germline V gene, CDR1 is SQVTM and CDR2 is ANQGSEA.

This chain joins TRBV11-1 and TRBJ2-5; D unclear. Germline V gene sequence: CDR1 SGHAT, CDR2 FQDESV (reference sequence). V lost 1 base and J 0 bases, leaving 21 bases between the germline ends. The CDR3 consists of 19 residues. The CDR3 is CASSLGSRPSGSYQETQYF. The CDR3 bases are TGTGCCAGCAGCTTAGGGAGCAGGCCCTCCGGCTCGTACCAAGAGACCCAGTACTTC. The whole variable domain, remainder taken from reference TRBV11-1 and TRBJ2-5, is EAEVAQSPRYKITEKSQAVAFWCDPISGHATLYWYRQILGQGPELLVQFQDESVVDDSQLPKDRFSAERLKGVDSTLKIQPAELGDSAMYLCASSLGSRPSGSYQETQYFGPGTRLLVL.

The CDR3, as DNA: TGTGCCAGCCTAACTGAGGTTCTTACTGAAGCTTTCTTT. The encoded protein is CASLTEVLTEAFF. This chain connects TRBV7-9 to TRBJ1-1; D remains ambiguous. V lost 8 bases and J lost 5, with 15 bases in between. The length of the CDR3 is 13 residues. Germline-derived CDR1 and CDR2 are SEHNR and FQNEAQ (reference sequence). The full variable domain, completed using reference TRBV7-9 and TRBJ1-1, is DTGVSQNPRHKITKRGQNVTFRCDPISEHNRLYWYRQTLGQGPEFLTYFQNEAQLEKSRLLSDRFSAERPKGSFSTLEIQRTEQGDSAMYLCASLTEVLTEAFFGQGTRLTVV.